Listed below are T cell receptor beta chains from one sample, sequenced in a study of T cell responses to AZD1222 COVID-19 vaccine. Some clones are missing from TCRdb's copy, which holds only in-frame ones; the method was immunoSEQ multiplex PCR. The table has some 120,000 clones, about 88% seen once. Sequencing was performed on peripheral blood, taken 28 days after the second AZD1222 dose. These receptors all stem from an adult who received the AZD1222 COVID-19 vaccine. Each CDR3 is given with its conserved first and last residue. The order of the fields is D gene, clone size, V gene, J gene, CDR3 DNA, CDR3 protein. D genes are given only for firm matches. Clone size is stated in some rows and not others, as once, few, many or a class when expanded.

D gene: -
clone size: -
V gene: TRBV19
J gene: TRBJ2-1
CDR3 DNA: TGTGCCAGTAGTATAGTGTCCGCCGGGGCCGCAGGAAAGCAGTTCTTC
CDR3 protein: CASSIVSAGAAGKQFF

D gene: -
clone size: once
V gene: TRBV10-2
J gene: TRBJ1-1
CDR3 DNA: TGCGCCAGCACCCAAACATCCGGGACAACAGAAGCTTTCTTT
CDR3 protein: CASTQTSGTTEAFF

D gene: -
clone size: few
V gene: TRBV6-5
J gene: TRBJ1-1
CDR3 DNA: TGTGCCAGCAGTTACATCCCTAGAGGGGGGTCTGAAGCTTTCTTT
CDR3 protein: CASSYIPRGGSEAFF

D gene: -
clone size: -
V gene: TRBV9
J gene: TRBJ2-5
CDR3 DNA: TGTGCCAGCAGCGTAGCTACGGGGGAGACCCAGTACTTC
CDR3 protein: CASSVATGETQYF

D gene: TRBD2
clone size: -
V gene: TRBV6-6
J gene: TRBJ2-5
CDR3 DNA: TGTGCCAGCAGTTTTGGGGGGGAGGGGCAAGAGACCCAGTACTTC
CDR3 protein: CASSFGGEGQETQYF

D gene: -
clone size: -
V gene: TRBV5-1
J gene: TRBJ2-2
CDR3 DNA: TGCGCCAGCACCCTGGTGGGGTTCCACACCGGGGAGCTGTTTTTT
CDR3 protein: CASTLVGFHTGELFF

D gene: -
clone size: -
V gene: TRBV18
J gene: TRBJ1-1
CDR3 DNA: TGTGCCAGCTCACCAATCAGGCAGGGATCTTCTGAAGCTTTCTTT
CDR3 protein: CASSPIRQGSSEAFF

D gene: TRBD2
clone size: -
V gene: TRBV11-3
J gene: TRBJ2-2
CDR3 DNA: TGTGCCAGCAGCTTAGAACAAAGCGGGAGCATAAACACCGGGGAGCTGTTTTTT
CDR3 protein: CASSLEQSGSINTGELFF

D gene: -
clone size: -
V gene: TRBV30
J gene: TRBJ2-3
CDR3 DNA: TGTGCCGGACAAGGAAGCACAGATACGCAGTATTTT
CDR3 protein: CAGQGSTDTQYF

D gene: -
clone size: -
V gene: TRBV7-9
J gene: TRBJ1-2
CDR3 DNA: TGTGCCAGCAGCCTGGCTCGGACAGTCATTCGTGGCTACACCTTC
CDR3 protein: CASSLARTVIRGYTF

D gene: -
clone size: -
V gene: TRBV6-5
J gene: TRBJ1-1
CDR3 DNA: TGTGCCAGCAGGGGGTTTCAGAGGAATGAAGCTTTCTTT
CDR3 protein: CASRGFQRNEAFF

D gene: TRBD1
clone size: -
V gene: TRBV7-6
J gene: TRBJ1-5
CDR3 DNA: TGTGCCAGCAGCATACAGGGGGATCAGCCCCAGCATTTT
CDR3 protein: CASSIQGDQPQHF

D gene: -
clone size: -
V gene: TRBV27
J gene: TRBJ2-5
CDR3 DNA: TGTGCCAGCAGTCTCTCGCTAAGAATGCAAGAGACCCAGTACTTC
CDR3 protein: CASSLSLRMQETQYF

D gene: -
clone size: -
V gene: TRBV2
J gene: TRBJ1-2
CDR3 DNA: TGTGCCAGCTTGACAGGAGGCTACACCTTC
CDR3 protein: CASLTGGYTF

D gene: -
clone size: -
V gene: TRBV14
J gene: TRBJ2-4
CDR3 DNA: TGTGCCAGCAGCCAGGGGGGTCCCTTAGCCAAAAACATTCAGTACTTC
CDR3 protein: CASSQGGPLAKNIQYF

D gene: TRBD1
clone size: -
V gene: TRBV11-2
J gene: TRBJ2-7
CDR3 DNA: TGTGCCAGCAGCCCGCTGGGAAGGACAGGGGCCTACGAGCAGTACTTC
CDR3 protein: CASSPLGRTGAYEQYF

D gene: TRBD1
clone size: -
V gene: TRBV29-1
J gene: TRBJ1-1
CDR3 DNA: TGCAGCGTTGTTCTCCGACAGGGGAGGACTGAAGCTTTCTTT
CDR3 protein: CSVVLRQGRTEAFF

D gene: TRBD1
clone size: -
V gene: TRBV7-2
J gene: TRBJ1-2
CDR3 DNA: TGTGCCAGCAGCTCCCTGGGGCTACAGGGGAATAACTATGGCTACACCTTC
CDR3 protein: CASSSLGLQGNNYGYTF

D gene: -
clone size: once
V gene: TRBV18
J gene: TRBJ2-7
CDR3 DNA: TGTGCCAGCTCACCCTCGGTAGGGGGCTACGAGCAGTACTTC
CDR3 protein: CASSPSVGGYEQYF

D gene: -
clone size: -
V gene: TRBV19
J gene: TRBJ1-5
CDR3 DNA: TGTGCCAGTAGTATTAGCAGGACGGCCAATCAGCCCCAGCATTTT
CDR3 protein: CASSISRTANQPQHF

D gene: -
clone size: few
V gene: TRBV15
J gene: TRBJ1-2
CDR3 DNA: TGTGCCACCAGCACAACCGGGCCTAGGGGAGGCTACACCTTC
CDR3 protein: CATSTTGPRGGYTF

D gene: -
clone size: -
V gene: TRBV5-4
J gene: TRBJ2-1
CDR3 DNA: TGTGCCAGCAGCCTAGGGGACGCAGAGAATGAGCAGTTCTTC
CDR3 protein: CASSLGDAENEQFF

D gene: TRBD1
clone size: -
V gene: TRBV29-1
J gene: TRBJ1-1
CDR3 DNA: TGCAGCGCCCCGGGACAGGTTATGAACACTGAAGCTTTCTTT
CDR3 protein: CSAPGQVMNTEAFF

D gene: -
clone size: -
V gene: TRBV5-1
J gene: TRBJ2-2
CDR3 DNA: TGCGCCAGCAGCTTATTCGACCCCGGACTCACCGGGGAGCTGTTTTTT
CDR3 protein: CASSLFDPGLTGELFF

D gene: -
clone size: few
V gene: TRBV4-2
J gene: TRBJ2-7
CDR3 DNA: TGTGCCAGCAGCCCGCTTTCGGGAGACTACGAGCAGTACTTC
CDR3 protein: CASSPLSGDYEQYF

D gene: -
clone size: -
V gene: TRBV3-1/TRBV3-2
J gene: TRBJ1-4
CDR3 DNA: TGTGCCAGCAGCCAAGATCCCGGGGAAAAACTGTTTTTT
CDR3 protein: CASSQDPGEKLFF

D gene: TRBD2
clone size: -
V gene: TRBV12-3/TRBV12-4
J gene: TRBJ2-7
CDR3 DNA: TGTGCCAGCGGATTTAGCGGGGCCTACGAGCAGTACTTC
CDR3 protein: CASGFSGAYEQYF

D gene: -
clone size: once
V gene: TRBV19
J gene: TRBJ1-5
CDR3 DNA: TGTGCCAGTAGTATAGATGACAGTTATCAGCCCCAGCATTTT
CDR3 protein: CASSIDDSYQPQHF

D gene: TRBD1
clone size: -
V gene: TRBV5-8
J gene: TRBJ1-2
CDR3 DNA: TGTGCCAGCAGCTCCCGAGGGGGCGACTATGGCTACACCTTC
CDR3 protein: CASSSRGGDYGYTF

D gene: -
clone size: -
V gene: TRBV5-1
J gene: TRBJ1-5
CDR3 DNA: TGCGCCAGCAGCTTGGAAACAGGAAGCCAGCCCCAGCATTTT
CDR3 protein: CASSLETGSQPQHF

D gene: TRBD2
clone size: -
V gene: TRBV29-1
J gene: TRBJ2-2
CDR3 DNA: TGCAGCGTTGAGACCCGAGCGGGGCCCCAGGCCGGGGAGCTGTTTTTT
CDR3 protein: CSVETRAGPQAGELFF

D gene: -
clone size: once
V gene: TRBV6-2/TRBV6-3
J gene: TRBJ2-1
CDR3 DNA: TGTGCCAGCAGTTATGCGTACAATGAGCAGTTCTTC
CDR3 protein: CASSYAYNEQFF

D gene: -
clone size: few
V gene: TRBV18
J gene: TRBJ1-2
CDR3 DNA: TGTGCCAGCTCACCAGGACGGGGAAACTATGGCTACACCTTC
CDR3 protein: CASSPGRGNYGYTF

D gene: TRBD1
clone size: -
V gene: TRBV5-8
J gene: TRBJ1-2
CDR3 DNA: TGTGCCAGCAGCGTGGGACAGGGATTCTATGGCTACACCTTC
CDR3 protein: CASSVGQGFYGYTF

D gene: -
clone size: few
V gene: TRBV9
J gene: TRBJ2-2
CDR3 DNA: TGTGCCAGCAGCCCCTCGGGGAACACCGGGGAGCTGTTTTTT
CDR3 protein: CASSPSGNTGELFF

D gene: -
clone size: -
V gene: TRBV6-5
J gene: TRBJ1-1
CDR3 DNA: TGTGCCAGCAGTTACTCCGAGGCAGTCGTGAACACTGAAGCTTTCTTT
CDR3 protein: CASSYSEAVVNTEAFF

D gene: TRBD1
clone size: -
V gene: TRBV3-1/TRBV3-2
J gene: TRBJ1-2
CDR3 DNA: TGTGCCAGCAGCCTAACGACAGGGGGCAATGGCTACACCTTC
CDR3 protein: CASSLTTGGNGYTF

D gene: TRBD1
clone size: once
V gene: TRBV19
J gene: TRBJ1-4
CDR3 DNA: TGTGCCAGTAGTATACCCGGGACAGGGACTGAAAAACTGTTTTTT
CDR3 protein: CASSIPGTGTEKLFF

D gene: -
clone size: -
V gene: TRBV7-8
J gene: TRBJ2-1
CDR3 DNA: TGTGCCAGCAGCTTATACGGTCCCTACAATGAGCAGTTCTTC
CDR3 protein: CASSLYGPYNEQFF

D gene: -
clone size: -
V gene: TRBV30
J gene: TRBJ2-4
CDR3 DNA: TGTGCCTGCACGCCAGGGTCTGCCAAAAACATTCAGTACTTC
CDR3 protein: CACTPGSAKNIQYF

D gene: TRBD1
clone size: -
V gene: TRBV6-5
J gene: TRBJ2-3
CDR3 DNA: TGTGCCACCCAGGGGGGCACAGATACGCAGTATTTT
CDR3 protein: CATQGGTDTQYF

D gene: TRBD1
clone size: -
V gene: TRBV13
J gene: TRBJ1-5
CDR3 DNA: TGTGCCAGCAGCTTAGGCCCGTCAGGGGGACAGCCCCAGCATTTT
CDR3 protein: CASSLGPSGGQPQHF

D gene: TRBD1
clone size: -
V gene: TRBV19
J gene: TRBJ2-7
CDR3 DNA: TGTGCCAGTAGTCTAGACAGGGCCCGGGAGCAGTACTTC
CDR3 protein: CASSLDRAREQYF

D gene: TRBD1
clone size: -
V gene: TRBV6-2/TRBV6-3
J gene: TRBJ1-1
CDR3 DNA: TGTGCCAGCAGTTACTTAGGACAGGGGGACCCGAACACTGAAGCTTTCTTT
CDR3 protein: CASSYLGQGDPNTEAFF

D gene: -
clone size: once
V gene: TRBV2
J gene: TRBJ1-2
CDR3 DNA: TGTGCCAGCAGTCTCCCCCGGGACCTTTGGCACTATGGCTACACCTTC
CDR3 protein: CASSLPRDLWHYGYTF

D gene: -
clone size: -
V gene: TRBV30
J gene: TRBJ1-4
CDR3 DNA: TGTGCCTGCCCTGGGGGTTTAGGTGAAAAACTGTTTTTT
CDR3 protein: CACPGGLGEKLFF

D gene: -
clone size: -
V gene: TRBV30
J gene: TRBJ1-5
CDR3 DNA: TGTGCCTGGAGTGTTGTAGGCAGGAATCAGCCCCAGCATTTT
CDR3 protein: CAWSVVGRNQPQHF

D gene: TRBD1
clone size: -
V gene: TRBV18
J gene: TRBJ1-6
CDR3 DNA: TGTGCCAGCTCACCCGCGTCAGGGGGCTATTCACCCCTCCACTTT
CDR3 protein: CASSPASGGYSPLHF

D gene: -
clone size: -
V gene: TRBV10-1
J gene: TRBJ2-7
CDR3 DNA: TGCGCCAGCAGTGAGGATTTGTGGTACGAGCAGTACTTC
CDR3 protein: CASSEDLWYEQYF

D gene: TRBD1
clone size: -
V gene: TRBV18
J gene: TRBJ2-1
CDR3 DNA: TGTGCCAGCACCCCCCAGGGACAGTTTACTCTGAATGAGCAGTTCTTC
CDR3 protein: CASTPQGQFTLNEQFF

D gene: -
clone size: -
V gene: TRBV5-1
J gene: TRBJ1-1
CDR3 DNA: TGCGCCAGCAGCTTGGGATCGGGAGAAAAAGCTTTCTTT
CDR3 protein: CASSLGSGEKAFF

D gene: -
clone size: -
V gene: TRBV2
J gene: TRBJ1-1
CDR3 DNA: TGTGCCAGCAGTGATGTGGCTGCGAACACTGAAGCTTTCTTT
CDR3 protein: CASSDVAANTEAFF

D gene: TRBD2
clone size: -
V gene: TRBV9
J gene: TRBJ2-3
CDR3 DNA: TGTGCCAGCAGCGTAGGGGCTAGCGGAAGCACAGATACGCAGTATTTT
CDR3 protein: CASSVGASGSTDTQYF

D gene: -
clone size: -
V gene: TRBV15
J gene: TRBJ2-3
CDR3 DNA: TGTGCCACCAGCAGATACCGGCCTCGCGATACGCAGTATTTT
CDR3 protein: CATSRYRPRDTQYF

D gene: -
clone size: once
V gene: TRBV18
J gene: TRBJ1-4
CDR3 DNA: TGTGCCAGCTCACCAGACTTCTTGGGGAATGAAAAACTGTTTTTT
CDR3 protein: CASSPDFLGNEKLFF

D gene: TRBD1
clone size: -
V gene: TRBV9
J gene: TRBJ1-1
CDR3 DNA: TGTGCCAGCAGCAAGACAGGGGAACACACTGAAGCTTTCTTT
CDR3 protein: CASSKTGEHTEAFF

D gene: -
clone size: -
V gene: TRBV18
J gene: TRBJ2-3
CDR3 DNA: TGTGCCAGCTCAGCTAGAGGGGCTAGAGGATTCACAGATACGCAGTATTTT
CDR3 protein: CASSARGARGFTDTQYF